The TCR beta chain under discussion was sequenced for a study of early T cells in non-severe SARS-CoV-2 infection. About the study: The sequenced material was bulk RNA from unsorted whole blood, and its chains were unpaired.

The CDR3 is made up of 14 amino acids. V dropped 1 base and J dropped 2 bases, with 9 bases sitting between them. Germline CDR1 and CDR2: DFQATT and SNEGSKA (reference sequence). Study-level points and caveats: VDJdb matching favored anti-spike CD8 responses, missing private and CD4 specificities.

Using its own MiXCR run on the 5' RACE reads, TCRdb lists one record per CDR3 protein. This sample yields tens of thousands of distinct CDR3 sequences, of which approximately 10% are seen a single time; more than 10% belongs to the top ten. This clonotype was picked up a small number of times. Its antigen remains unknown. J is TRBJ1-5 and V is TRBV20-1; possibly TRBD1 for D (5 bases). The receptor was isolated from an adult who was a healthcare worker with PCR-confirmed SARS-CoV-2 infection or an uninfected control (not recorded which). The sequencing input was whole blood. CDR3 residues: CSARVAGGNQPQHF. CDR3 DNA: TGCAGTGCTAGAGTGGCGGGGGGCAATCAGCCCCAGCATTTT.